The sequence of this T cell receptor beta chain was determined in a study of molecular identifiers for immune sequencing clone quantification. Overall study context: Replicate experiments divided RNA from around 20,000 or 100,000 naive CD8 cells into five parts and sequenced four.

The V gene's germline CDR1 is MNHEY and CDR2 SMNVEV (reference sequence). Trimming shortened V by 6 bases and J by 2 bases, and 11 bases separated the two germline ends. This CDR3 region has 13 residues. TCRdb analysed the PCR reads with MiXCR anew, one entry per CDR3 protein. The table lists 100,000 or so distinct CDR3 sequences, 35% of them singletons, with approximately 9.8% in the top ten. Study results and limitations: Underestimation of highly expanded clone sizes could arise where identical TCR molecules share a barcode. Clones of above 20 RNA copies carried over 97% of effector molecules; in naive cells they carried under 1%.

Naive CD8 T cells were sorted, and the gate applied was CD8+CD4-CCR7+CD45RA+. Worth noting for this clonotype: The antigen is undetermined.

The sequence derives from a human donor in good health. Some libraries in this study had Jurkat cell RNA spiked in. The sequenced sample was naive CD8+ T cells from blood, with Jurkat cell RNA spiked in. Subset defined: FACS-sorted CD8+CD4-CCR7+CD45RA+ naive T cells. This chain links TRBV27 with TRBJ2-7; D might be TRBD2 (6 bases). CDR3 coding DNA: TGTGCCAGCAGAGGGAGGACCGCCTACGAGCAGTACTTC. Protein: CASRGRTAYEQYF.